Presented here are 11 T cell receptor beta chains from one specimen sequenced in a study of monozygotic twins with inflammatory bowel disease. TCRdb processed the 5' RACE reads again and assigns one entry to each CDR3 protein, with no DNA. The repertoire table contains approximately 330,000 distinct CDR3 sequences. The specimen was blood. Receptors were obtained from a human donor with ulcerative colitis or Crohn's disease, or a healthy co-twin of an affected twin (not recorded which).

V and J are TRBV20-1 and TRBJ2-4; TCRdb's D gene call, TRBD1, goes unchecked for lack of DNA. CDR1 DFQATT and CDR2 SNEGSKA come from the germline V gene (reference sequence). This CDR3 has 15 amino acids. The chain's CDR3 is CSAREQGAAKNIQYF.

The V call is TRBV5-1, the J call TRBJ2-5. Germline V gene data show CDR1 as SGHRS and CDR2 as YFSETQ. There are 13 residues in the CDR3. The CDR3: CASNVGSGETQYF.

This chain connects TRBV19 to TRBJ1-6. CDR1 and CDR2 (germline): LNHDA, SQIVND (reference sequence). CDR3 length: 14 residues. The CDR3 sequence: CASSIYRENSPLHF.

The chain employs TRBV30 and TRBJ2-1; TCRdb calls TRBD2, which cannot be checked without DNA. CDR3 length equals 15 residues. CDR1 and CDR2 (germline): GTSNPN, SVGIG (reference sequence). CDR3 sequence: CAWSAGLAGESEQFF.

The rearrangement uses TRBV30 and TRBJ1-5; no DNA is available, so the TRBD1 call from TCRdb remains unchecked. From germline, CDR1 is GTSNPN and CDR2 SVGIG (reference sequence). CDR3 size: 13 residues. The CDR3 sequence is CAWSSSGDQPQHF. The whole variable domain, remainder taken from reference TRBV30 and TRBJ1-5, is SQTIHQWPATLVQPVGSPLSLECTVEGTSNPNLYWYRQAAGRGLQLLFYSVGIGQISSEVPQNLSASRPQDRQFILSSKKLLLSDSGFYLCAWSSSGDQPQHFGDGTRLSIL.

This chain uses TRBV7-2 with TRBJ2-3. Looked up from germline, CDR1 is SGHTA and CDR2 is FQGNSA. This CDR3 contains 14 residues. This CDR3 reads CASSPVVVTDTQYF.

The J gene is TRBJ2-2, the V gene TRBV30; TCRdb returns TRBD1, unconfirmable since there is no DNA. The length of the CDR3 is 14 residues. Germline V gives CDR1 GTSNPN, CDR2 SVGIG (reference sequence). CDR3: CAWIRQENTGELFF.

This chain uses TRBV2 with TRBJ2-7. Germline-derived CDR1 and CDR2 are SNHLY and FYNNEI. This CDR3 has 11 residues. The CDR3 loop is CASRTSYEQYF.

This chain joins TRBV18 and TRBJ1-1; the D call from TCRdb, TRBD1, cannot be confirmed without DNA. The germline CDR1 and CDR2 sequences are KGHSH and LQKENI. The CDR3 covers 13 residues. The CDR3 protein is CASSPGTGTEAFF.

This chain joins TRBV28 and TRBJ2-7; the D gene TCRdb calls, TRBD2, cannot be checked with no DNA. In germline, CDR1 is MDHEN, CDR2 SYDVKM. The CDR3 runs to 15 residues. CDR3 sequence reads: CASSLYPGGNYEQYF.

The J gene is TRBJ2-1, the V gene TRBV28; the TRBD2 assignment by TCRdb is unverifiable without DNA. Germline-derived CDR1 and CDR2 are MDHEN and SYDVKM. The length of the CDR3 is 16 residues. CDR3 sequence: CASSFLVAGQNNEQFF.